The clone carrying this TCR beta chain was observed at least ten times. The target antigen is unknown. TCRdb re-called the RT-PCR reads with MiXCR, one entry per CDR3 protein. There are approximately 730,000 distinct CDR3 sequences in the sample; about 15% occur only once, and less than 7% lies in the top ten. This specimen belongs to a study of response to subunit inactivated influenza vaccine. Study-level findings and limits: Researchers suggested that each seasonal influenza vaccination recruits few new T cells.

Trimming removed 1 base at V and 2 bases at J, with 9 bases between. Germline V gives CDR1 SGHRS, CDR2 YFSETQ. The CDR3 covers 14 residues. The chain employs TRBV5-1 and TRBJ1-1; tentative D call: TRBD1 (5 bases). This receptor was taken from a man aged 45-60 years who received an inactivated influenza vaccine. The sample in question was PBMCs from blood, obtained approximately 15 days before vaccination. The CDR3 DNA is TGCGCCAGCAGCTTGCAAGGGACTAACACTGAAGCTTTCTTT. Encoded protein: CASSLQGTNTEAFF.